Following are 3 T cell receptor beta chains from one sample sequenced in a study of blood T cell repertoires in COVID-19 (dated by TCRdb to between 2020 and 2021). The library was produced with the immunoSEQ multiplex PCR assay. TCRdb stores this immuneACCESS table with in-frame sequences only. Part of the clones is absent; in the studies checked, under half of the shortfall reflects unresolved V genes, and no reason is known for the rest. The sample table records a few hundred thousand clones; roughly 86% of these occur just once. Together, the top ten hold almost 9.5% of the sample. Sequencing was performed on PBMCs or T cells enriched from blood (not recorded which). These TCRs come from a woman in her twenties or thirties who had recovered from COVID-19.

The chain links TRBV2 to TRBJ1-3; 9 nucleotides agree with TRBD1. This CDR3 has 16 amino acids. Germline-derived CDR1 and CDR2 are SNHLY and FYNNEI. V trimming: 5 bases; J trimming: 4 bases; junction bases outside the gene matches: 9. CDR3 DNA: TGTGCCAGCAGTTGGGGCGACAGGGGGAAGGGAAACACCATATATTTT. It encodes CASSWGDRGKGNTIYF.

DNA for the CDR3: TGTGCCAGCAGTAACGACAGAGGCGGCTATGGCTACACCTTC. It codes for CASSNDRGGYGYTF. The gene calls are TRBV2 and TRBJ1-2, with a tentative D call TRBD1 (5 bases). CDR3 size: 14 residues. Trimming stripped 5 bases from V and 4 bases from J, with 14 bases between. Germline V gene data show CDR1 as SNHLY and CDR2 as FYNNEI.

In this sample, this clone turned up many times. V gene TRBV30 combines with J gene TRBJ1-6, with D hard to call. Trimming removed 3 bases from V and 0 bases from J, with 12 bases in between. The germline V gene has CDR1 GTSNPN and CDR2 SVGIG (reference sequence). CDR3 size: 16 residues. CDR3 coding DNA: TGTGCCTGGAGCCTCAACATCAACTCCTATAATTCACCCCTCCACTTT. Translation: CAWSLNINSYNSPLHF. Together with reference TRBV30 and TRBJ1-6, the CDR3 gives the full variable domain: SQTIHQWPATLVQPVGSPLSLECTVEGTSNPNLYWYRQAAGRGLQLLFYSVGIGQISSEVPQNLSASRPQDRQFILSSKKLLLSDSGFYLCAWSLNINSYNSPLHFGNGTRLTVT.